This TCR beta chain was captured by sequencing in a study of blood T cell repertoires in COVID-19. Study information: COVID-19 samples, acute and convalescent, were from the United States, Italy and Spain.

Trimming removed 0 bases at V and 0 bases at J, with 9 bases between. This CDR3 comprises 15 residues. The protocol was immunoSEQ multiplex PCR, while the TCRdb copy is restricted to in-frame clones and leaves out a portion. The sample consists of roughly 340,000 clones, roughly 86% of them appearing once. The TCR originated in a woman between 65 and 79 years old with COVID-19, enrolled during active disease. The rearrangement joins TRBV23-1 to TRBJ2-7, with a weak D call TRBD2 (5 bases). TRBV23-1 is noted as an ORF with a role that remains uncertain. The sequenced sample was peripheral blood. The CDR3 nucleotides read TGCGCCAGCAGTCAATCGTTGGGGAGCTCCTACGAGCAGTACTTC. Translating gives CASSQSLGSSYEQYF.